Included here is one T cell receptor beta chain sequence, with context. No antigen is known for it. The repertoire was sequenced with immunoSEQ multiplex PCR; TCRdb's copy has only in-frame clones and lacks some. This table has some 270,000 clones, around 88% appearing once. The sample belongs to a study of Ad26.COV2.S vaccination and SARS-CoV-2 variants. On the study more broadly: Of the COV1001 trial arms, the Ad26.COV2.S arm included the donor. Ad26.COV2.S given intramuscularly, once or twice 56 days apart.

The study, taken as a whole, reports: Substantial post-vaccination breadth of spike-specific CD8+ and CD4+ T cell responses was reported. Total T cell responses were possibly underestimated by TCR breadth and depth analyses.

The treatment: about 20 received Ad26.COV2.S at low or high dose, single or two shots; about 5 received placebo; per-sample allocation not given. Sampling was done on day 63 after the first vaccine or placebo injection. Trimming pared 4 bases from V and 0 bases from J, leaving 10 bases between. The germline gives CDR1 SGHRS, CDR2 YFSETQ. There are 15 residues in the CDR3. The TCR originated in a person between 18 and 65 years old who received the Ad26.COV2.S COVID-19 vaccine or a placebo. The sample was peripheral blood, taken in a trial of Ad26.COV2.S vaccine versus placebo. This chain joins TRBV5-1 and TRBJ2-2; a weak D match, TRBD1 (6 bases). This chain's CDR3 is CASSLGHTNTGELFF. The CDR3 DNA sequence: TGCGCCAGCAGCCTGGGACACACGAACACCGGGGAGCTGTTTTTT.